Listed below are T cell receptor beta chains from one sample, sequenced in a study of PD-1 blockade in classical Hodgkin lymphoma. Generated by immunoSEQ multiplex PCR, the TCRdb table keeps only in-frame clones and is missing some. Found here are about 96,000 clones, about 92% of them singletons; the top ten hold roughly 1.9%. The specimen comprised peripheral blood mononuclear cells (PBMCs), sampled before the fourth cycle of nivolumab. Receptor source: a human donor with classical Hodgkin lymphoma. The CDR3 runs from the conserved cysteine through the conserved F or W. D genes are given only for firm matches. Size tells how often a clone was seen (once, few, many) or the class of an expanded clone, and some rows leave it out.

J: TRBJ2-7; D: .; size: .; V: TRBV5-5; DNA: TGTGCCAGCAGCTGGGGTGATGACGAGCAGTACTTC; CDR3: CASSWGDDEQYF
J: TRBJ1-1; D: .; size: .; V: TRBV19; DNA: TGTGCCAGTAGTATGGGGGGAGTGAACACTGAAGCTTTCTTT; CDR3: CASSMGGVNTEAFF
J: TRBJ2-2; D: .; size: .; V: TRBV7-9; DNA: TGTGCCAGCAGCCCCACCCGCACCGGGGAGCTGTTTTTT; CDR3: CASSPTRTGELFF
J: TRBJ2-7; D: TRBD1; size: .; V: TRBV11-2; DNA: TGTGCCAGCAGCCTTGGACAGGGTCGCGCCGAGCAGTACTTC; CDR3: CASSLGQGRAEQYF
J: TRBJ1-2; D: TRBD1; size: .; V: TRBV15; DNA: TGTGCCACCAGCAGAGTGGACAGGCCCTATGGCTACACCTTC; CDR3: CATSRVDRPYGYTF
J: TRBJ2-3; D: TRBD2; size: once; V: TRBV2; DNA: TGTGCCAGCATCGGGACTAGCGGGGCCCATACGCAGTATTTT; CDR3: CASIGTSGAHTQYF
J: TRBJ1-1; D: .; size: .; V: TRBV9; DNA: TGTGCCAGCGGACCGGGGCGCGGACTTGAAGCTTTCTTT; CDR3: CASGPGRGLEAFF
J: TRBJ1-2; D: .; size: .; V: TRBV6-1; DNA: TGTGCCAGCAGTGAAGCTTCGGACGGACATCGCGGCTACACCTTC; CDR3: CASSEASDGHRGYTF
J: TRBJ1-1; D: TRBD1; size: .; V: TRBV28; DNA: TGTGCCAGCAGTTTACCCGACAGGGCCACTGAAGCTTTCTTT; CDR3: CASSLPDRATEAFF
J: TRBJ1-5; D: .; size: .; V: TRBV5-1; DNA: TGCGCCAGCAGCTTCAACGTCGGTCAGCCCCAGCATTTT; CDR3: CASSFNVGQPQHF